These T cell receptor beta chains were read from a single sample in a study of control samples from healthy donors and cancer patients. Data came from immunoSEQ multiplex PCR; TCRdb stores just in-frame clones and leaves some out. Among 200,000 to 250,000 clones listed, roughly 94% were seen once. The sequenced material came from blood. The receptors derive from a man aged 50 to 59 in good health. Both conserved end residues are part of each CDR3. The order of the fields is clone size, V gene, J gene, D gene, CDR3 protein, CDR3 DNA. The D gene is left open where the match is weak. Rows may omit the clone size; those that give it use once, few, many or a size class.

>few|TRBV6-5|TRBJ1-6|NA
CASRDTVFRPLHF
TGTGCCAGCAGAGACACCGTCTTTAGGCCCCTCCACTTT
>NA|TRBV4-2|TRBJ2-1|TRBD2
CASSSSPGGAVVEQFF
TGTGCCAGCAGCTCGTCCCCCGGGGGGGCCGTTGTTGAGCAGTTCTTC
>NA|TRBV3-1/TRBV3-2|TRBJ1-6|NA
CASSPRGENSPLHF
TGTGCCAGCAGCCCCAGGGGTGAGAATTCACCCCTCCACTTT
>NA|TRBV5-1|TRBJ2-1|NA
CASSLMQGSYNEQFF
TGCGCCAGCAGCTTGATGCAGGGCTCCTACAATGAGCAGTTCTTC
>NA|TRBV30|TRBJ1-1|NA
CAWSVQGNTEAFF
TGTGCCTGGAGTGTTCAGGGGAACACTGAAGCTTTCTTT
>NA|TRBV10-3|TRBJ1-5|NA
CAISESGRVVQPQHF
TGTGCCATCAGTGAGTCCGGCAGGGTGGTCCAGCCCCAGCATTTT
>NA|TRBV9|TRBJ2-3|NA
CASSVESRTDTQYF
TGTGCCAGCAGCGTAGAGTCCCGCACAGATACGCAGTATTTT
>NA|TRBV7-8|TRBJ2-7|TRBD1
CASGGRTGGQYEQYF
TGTGCCAGCGGGGGTAGGACAGGGGGCCAATACGAGCAGTACTTC
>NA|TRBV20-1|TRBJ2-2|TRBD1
CSASDRGRATGELFF
TGCAGTGCAAGTGACAGGGGGCGTGCCACCGGGGAGCTGTTTTTT
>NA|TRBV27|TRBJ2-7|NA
CASSLPHRIYEQYF
TGTGCCAGCAGTTTGCCGCACAGGATCTACGAGCAGTACTTC
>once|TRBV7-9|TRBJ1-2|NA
CASSTRQWYGYTF
TGTGCCAGCAGCACCCGACAGTGGTATGGCTACACCTTC
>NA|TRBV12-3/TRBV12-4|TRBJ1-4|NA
CAIRRAYNEKLFF
TGTGCCATCCGGAGGGCCTATAATGAAAAACTGTTTTTT
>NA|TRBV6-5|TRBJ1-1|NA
CASLPRPMNTEAFF
TGTGCCAGCCTCCCCAGGCCCATGAACACTGAAGCTTTCTTT
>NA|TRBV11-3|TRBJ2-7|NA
CASSWALNGEYEQYF
TGTGCCAGCAGCTGGGCCCTGAACGGAGAGTACGAGCAGTACTTC
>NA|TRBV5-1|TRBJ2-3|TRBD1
CASSRGQTSTDTQYF
TGCGCCAGCAGCCGGGGACAGACTAGCACAGATACGCAGTATTTT
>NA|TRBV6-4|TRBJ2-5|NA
CASSVGGRGTETQYF
TGTGCCAGCAGTGTTGGAGGGAGGGGGACGGAGACCCAGTACTTC
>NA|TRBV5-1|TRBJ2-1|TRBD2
CASSLAGSGGYNEQFF
TGCGCCAGCAGCTTGGCCGGTAGCGGGGGCTACAATGAGCAGTTCTTC
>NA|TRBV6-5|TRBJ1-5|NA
CASSYSNRADQPQHF
TGTGCCAGCAGTTACTCGAACAGGGCGGATCAGCCCCAGCATTTT
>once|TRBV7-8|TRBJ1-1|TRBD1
CASSATGGNLNTEAFF
TGTGCCAGCAGCGCCACAGGGGGGAACCTGAACACTGAAGCTTTCTTT
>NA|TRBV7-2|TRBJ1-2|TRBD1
CASSFMTGNYGYTF
TGTGCCAGCAGCTTCATGACAGGGAACTATGGCTACACCTTC
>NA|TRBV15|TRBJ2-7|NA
CATSRDQYEQYF
TGTGCCACCAGCAGAGACCAATACGAGCAGTACTTC
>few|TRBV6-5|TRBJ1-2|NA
CASRMGTNTYGYTF
TGTGCCAGCAGGATGGGGACAAATACCTATGGCTACACCTTC
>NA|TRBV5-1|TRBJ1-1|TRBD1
CASSQDRAWGTEAFF
TGCGCCAGCAGCCAGGACAGGGCGTGGGGCACTGAAGCTTTCTTT
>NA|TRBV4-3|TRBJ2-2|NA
CASSQDRNSGELFF
TGCGCCAGCAGCCAGGACAGAAATTCCGGGGAGCTGTTTTTT
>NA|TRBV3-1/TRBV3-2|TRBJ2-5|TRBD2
CASSQVRGGQETQYF
TGTGCCAGCAGCCAAGTACGGGGGGGCCAAGAGACCCAGTACTTC
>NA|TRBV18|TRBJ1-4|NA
CASSPSAATNEKLFF
TGTGCCAGCTCACCCTCGGCCGCAACTAATGAAAAACTGTTTTTT
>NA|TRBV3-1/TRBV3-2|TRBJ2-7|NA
CASSQDRQGAGAQYF
TGTGCCAGCAGCCAAGATCGCCAGGGGGCGGGGGCCCAGTACTTC
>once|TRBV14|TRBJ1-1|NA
CASSQDLIGGRNTEAFF
TGTGCCAGCAGCCAAGATCTTATAGGGGGTCGGAACACTGAAGCTTTCTTT
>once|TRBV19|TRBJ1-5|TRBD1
CASSISPQGANQPQHF
TGTGCCAGTAGTATTTCCCCTCAGGGGGCGAATCAGCCCCAGCATTTT
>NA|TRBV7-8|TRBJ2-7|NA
CASSLGRRSYEQYF
TGTGCCAGCAGCTTGGGCAGGAGGAGCTACGAGCAGTACTTC
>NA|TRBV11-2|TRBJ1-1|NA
CASSFRQNTEAFF
TGTGCCAGCAGCTTCCGGCAGAACACTGAAGCTTTCTTT
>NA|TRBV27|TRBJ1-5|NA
CASSLAREQPQHF
TGTGCCAGCAGTTTAGCCAGGGAACAGCCCCAGCATTTT
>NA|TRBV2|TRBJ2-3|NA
CASSERVTNGADTQYF
TGTGCCAGCAGTGAAAGGGTCACCAACGGTGCAGATACGCAGTATTTT
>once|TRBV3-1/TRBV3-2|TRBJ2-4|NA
CASSQGLEKAQYF
TGTGCCAGCAGCCAAGGATTAGAGAAAGCTCAGTACTTC
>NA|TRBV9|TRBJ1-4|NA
CASSEGLGEGRFFATNEKLFF
TGTGCCAGCAGCGAGGGGTTGGGGGAGGGCCGCTTCTTTGCAACTAATGAAAAACTGTTTTTT